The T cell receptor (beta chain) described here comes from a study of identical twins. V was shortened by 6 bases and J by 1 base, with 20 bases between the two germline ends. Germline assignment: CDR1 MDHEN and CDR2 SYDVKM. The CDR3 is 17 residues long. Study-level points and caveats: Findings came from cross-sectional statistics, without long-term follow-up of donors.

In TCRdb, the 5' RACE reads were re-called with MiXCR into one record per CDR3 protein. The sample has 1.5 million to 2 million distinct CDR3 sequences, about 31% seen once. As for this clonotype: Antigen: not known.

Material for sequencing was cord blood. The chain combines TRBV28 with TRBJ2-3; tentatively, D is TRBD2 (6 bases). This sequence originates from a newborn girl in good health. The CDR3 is CASSRAPLRGRTDTQYF. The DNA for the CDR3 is TGTGCCAGCAGCCGAGCCCCTCTGCGGGGACGCACAGATACGCAGTATTTT.